This T cell receptor (beta chain) was identified during a study of shared clonotypes between healthy human individuals (dated by TCRdb to the early 2020s). Notes on the research overall: The cohort comprised two women and a few men aged 18 to 49 years. For each donor, three plates each were used for CD4 naive and CD4 memory, two plates were used for CD8 naive, and one plate was used for CD8 memory. Blood TCR repertoires of roughly five healthy adults were deeply sequenced to estimate repertoire size and the extent of clonotype sharing between individuals. Libraries were prepared and TCR repertoires were sequenced by different laboratories using diverse techniques, in order to increase sequencing depth and limit assay-specific biases. Per donor, leukapheresis produced somewhere between about 0.94 and 9.5 billion PBMCs. The investigation overall reported the following: Pairwise subsampling indicated that sequencing depth was expected to affect the degree of clonotype sharing among donors. Sharing across a few donors was observed for about 5% of naive CD4, over 3% of naive CD8, roughly 2.4% of memory CD4, and roughly 0.4% of memory CD8 clonotypes. Rarefaction of sorted-subset datasets indicated incomplete sequencing despite the large sequencing depth. Only blood was sampled, and tissue TCR repertoires likely differ from those in blood. Estimated clonotype richness was generally larger for naive than for memory subsets. Higher generation probabilities were observed for clonotypes shared by all four sorted-subset donors than for non-shared clonotypes. Because the study included only a small number of donors, the genetic and exposure-history diversity represented was limited.

Using the deep immunoSEQ assay, TCR CDR3 regions were amplified from genomic DNA by multiplex PCR. Extracted genomic DNA from each cell subset was spread evenly across all wells of several immunoSEQ 96-well plates, with each plate serving as a replicate. For sorted subsets, approximately 190 ng of genomic DNA, equivalent to tens of thousands of T cell genomes, went into each replicate PCR. Purified libraries were measured with a Qubit 3.0 fluorometer, size-checked on a Bioanalyzer 2100, and measured again with the KAPA Library Quantification kit. Each immunoSEQ 96-well plate was sequenced on its own single-read 150-cycle Illumina NextSeq 550 flow cell. The authors processed their data as follows. Because the immunoSEQ output included only junctional sequences and no quality scores, the filtering could not be the same as the filtering used for full-length reads. To assign V/J genes and CDR3, sequences were annotated against IMGT germline references using PyIR, a Python wrapper for IgBLAST v1.9. Any read was removed if the V/J assignment was weak (E-value above 1e-6), the CDR3 was missing, or the read contained stop codons, out-of-frame junctions, or ambiguous translated residues. V3J clonotypes were defined by identical inferred V gene, J gene, and CDR3 amino acid sequence. Percentage overlap between repertoires was calculated by dividing the number of shared unique clonotypes by the size of the smaller repertoire. Repertoire richness was assessed with RTK rarefaction, the Chao1 estimator, and Recon v2.1 estimates of unobserved clonotypes. OLGA was used to compute generation probabilities for all TCRbeta clonotypes that the gDNA method yielded from a handful of donors. Here the immuneACCESS table is served through TCRdb, limited to in-frame sequences with V and J called. Missing clones are a known gap in these copies; in checked studies unresolved V genes cover under half, and the rest lacks a known reason. The DNA gave D and trimming, while V, J and clone size come from that table. This sample is represented by approximately 940,000 clones; about 80% of them were singletons. The top ten clones comprise about 1.5% of the sample.

Per the germline V gene, KGHSH is the CDR1 and LQKENI is the CDR2. Between the V and J ends, shortened by 4 bases and 3 bases respectively, the junction contains 12 bases. There are 14 amino acids in the CDR3, from cysteine to phenylalanine inclusive. CDR3 DNA only is kept here, 42 bases in frame from base 1. Healthy HIV-negative adults with no recently reported acute infections or vaccinations were included as donors. Only Caucasian adults living in Nashville, Tennessee, USA were represented among the donors. Magnetic negative selection was used to enrich CD4+ T cells, after which naive cells were positively selected on CD45RA and the negative fraction became the memory subset. After blood collection by leukapheresis, PBMCs were isolated using Ficoll-Histopaque density gradient centrifugation and then cryopreserved in the vapor phase of liquid nitrogen. Analytical flow cytometry was used to check the purity and quantity of every magnetically sorted T cell population. Genomic DNA was isolated from each sorted fraction and quantified by UV absorbance on a Nanodrop 2000c.

Comments on this clone: It lacks a known antigen. The record has no base qualities; no much larger clone is one base away.

The source material was memory CD4+ T cells sorted from blood. Per the publication, the cell subset or site label means: CD45RA-negative fraction. The sequence was collected from a man aged 18 to 30 in good health. The rearranged chain carries TRBV18 and TRBJ1-1, with the D gene not confidently named. The nucleotide sequence is given as TGTGCCAGCTCACTTCTAGTATCAGACACTGAAGCTTTCTTT. Its protein is CASSLLVSDTEAFF.